This TCR beta chain originates from a study of regulatory T cells in long-lasting Graves disease. Library construction for TCR beta used iRepertoire HTBI primers and Arm-PCR of CDR3 regions. Original handling: Identified across the samples were some 62 TRBV segments and more than twelve TRBJ segments. TCRdb re-called the multiplex PCR reads through MiXCR, storing one row per CDR3 protein. TCRdb's processing, not the authors', yielded these V and J calls. There are approximately 470,000 distinct CDR3 sequences in the sample; 16% occur only once, and 12% lies in the top ten. Specified time point: newly diagnosed GD, antithyroid drugs for less than 3 months. RNA from PBMCs was the source of the TCR library. By American Thyroid Association guidelines, Graves' disease was diagnosed in the cohort. Per the germline V gene, CDR1 is MGHDK and CDR2 is SYGVNS. The CDR3 covers 15 residues. J was trimmed by 0 bases and V by 3 bases; bases with no gene match: 4.

This clonotype was counted at least ten times. The sample was also linked to a second study, of T cells in Graves' hyperthyroidism and ophthalmopathy. That study adds: In the first-round RT-PCR of the TCR CDR3, the HTBI primer set was used.

Source: peripheral blood mononuclear cells (PBMCs), taken at new diagnosis, from a patient treated with antithyroid drugs. V gene TRBV25-1 combines with J gene TRBJ2-7; 8 bases map to TRBD1. The origin of this receptor is a man in his forties with Graves disease. This CDR3 is CASSDPDRGSYEQYF. The CDR3 nucleotides are TGTGCCAGCAGTGACCCCGACAGGGGCTCCTACGAGCAGTACTTC.